This TCR beta chain was captured by sequencing in a study of shared clonotypes between healthy human individuals. Study results and limitations: Despite large depth, sorted-subset datasets appeared incompletely sequenced. Among non-shared clonotypes, generation probabilities were lower than among those shared by all four donors.

Details on this clone: The antigen remains unidentified.

Caucasian adults residing in Nashville, Tennessee made up all the donors. Genomic DNA of every subset was divided equally among multiple immunoSEQ plates. Repertoires were generated with immunoSEQ multiplex PCR, while TCRdb's copy carries only in-frame clones and drops some. The table includes hundreds of thousands of clones, around 97% detected once. CDR1 and CDR2 from the germline V gene are KGHSH and LQKENI. Trimming stripped 3 bases from V and 1 base from J, with 12 bases between. The CDR3 extends over 15 amino acids. The sequenced sample was naive CD4+ T cells sorted from blood. Subset meaning: CD45RA+ positively selected. The origin of this receptor is a woman in her 30s in good health. This rearrangement joins TRBV18 to TRBJ1-1; D is undetermined. This CDR3 reads CASSPPSAGNTEAFF. CDR3 sequence (DNA): TGTGCCAGCTCACCCCCCTCGGCGGGGAACACTGAAGCTTTCTTT. The whole variable domain, remainder taken from reference TRBV18 and TRBJ1-1, is NAGVMQNPRHLVRRRGQEARLRCSPMKGHSHVYWYRQLPEEGLKFMVYLQKENIIDESGMPKERFSAEFPKEGPSILRIQQVVRGDSAAYFCASSPPSAGNTEAFFGQGTRLTVV.